These T cell receptor beta chains were read from a single sample in a study of blood T cell repertoires in COVID-19. The assay was immunoSEQ multiplex PCR, and TCRdb's table has in-frame clones only and misses some. The profile shows roughly 380,000 clones, roughly 90% of them singletons. The sequenced sample was peripheral blood. The receptors originated from a woman aged 35 to 49 with COVID-19, enrolled during active disease. Both conserved end residues are part of each CDR3. Each record gives: clone size, V gene, D gene, J gene, CDR3 DNA, CDR3 protein. D genes are given only for firm matches. Rows give clone size only sometimes, using once, few, many, or a class for an expanded clone.

clone size: NA
V gene: TRBV19
D gene: NA
J gene: TRBJ1-3
CDR3 DNA: TGTGCCAGTACTGCATGGACAGTCTCCTCTGGAAACACCATATATTTT
CDR3 protein: CASTAWTVSSGNTIYF

clone size: NA
V gene: TRBV24-1
D gene: NA
J gene: TRBJ1-1
CDR3 DNA: TGTGCCACCAGTGATTTAAAACGGGGGGACCATCCAGCTTTCTTT
CDR3 protein: CATSDLKRGDHPAFF

clone size: NA
V gene: TRBV28
D gene: NA
J gene: TRBJ2-1
CDR3 DNA: TGTGCCAGCAGTCCCCCTCCGGGGCAGTTCTTC
CDR3 protein: CASSPPPGQFF

clone size: NA
V gene: TRBV6-5
D gene: NA
J gene: TRBJ1-2
CDR3 DNA: TGTGCCAGCAGTTACTGGAACAGGGTCAACTATGGCTACACCTTC
CDR3 protein: CASSYWNRVNYGYTF

clone size: NA
V gene: TRBV9
D gene: TRBD2
J gene: TRBJ2-1
CDR3 DNA: TGTGCCAGCAGCGTAGCCCGGGAGGCGGGAGGGTACAACAATGAGCAGTTCTTC
CDR3 protein: CASSVAREAGGYNNEQFF

clone size: few
V gene: TRBV24-1
D gene: TRBD1
J gene: TRBJ1-2
CDR3 DNA: TGTGCCACCAGCCCACCAGGGGGCGGCTATGGCTACACCTTC
CDR3 protein: CATSPPGGGYGYTF

clone size: NA
V gene: TRBV10-3
D gene: TRBD1
J gene: TRBJ1-2
CDR3 DNA: TGTGCCATCAGTGAGATTTCCGGGACAGCTAACTATGGCTACACCTTC
CDR3 protein: CAISEISGTANYGYTF

clone size: NA
V gene: TRBV27
D gene: TRBD2
J gene: TRBJ2-1
CDR3 DNA: TGTGCCAGCAGTTTGCTGATAGCGGGAGGCCCCAATGAGCAGTTCTTC
CDR3 protein: CASSLLIAGGPNEQFF

clone size: NA
V gene: TRBV19
D gene: TRBD1
J gene: TRBJ1-5
CDR3 DNA: TGTGCCAGTAGTACCCGACAGGGTCGGAGCAATCAGCCCCAGCATTTT
CDR3 protein: CASSTRQGRSNQPQHF

clone size: NA
V gene: TRBV27
D gene: NA
J gene: TRBJ2-1
CDR3 DNA: TGTGCCAGCAGTTCCCTCAATGAGCAGTTCTTC
CDR3 protein: CASSSLNEQFF

clone size: NA
V gene: TRBV9
D gene: NA
J gene: TRBJ2-3
CDR3 DNA: TGTGCCAGCAGCGCGACCTCCCTGGCTAGTGCAGATACGCAGTATTTT
CDR3 protein: CASSATSLASADTQYF

clone size: NA
V gene: TRBV7-9
D gene: NA
J gene: TRBJ1-2
CDR3 DNA: TGTGCCAGCAGCTTCGGACAAATTAACTATGGCTACACCTTC
CDR3 protein: CASSFGQINYGYTF

clone size: NA
V gene: TRBV5-1
D gene: TRBD2
J gene: TRBJ2-7
CDR3 DNA: TGCGCCAGCAGCTTGGGCGGGGGGCCCAATAGCTACGAGCAGTACTTC
CDR3 protein: CASSLGGGPNSYEQYF

clone size: NA
V gene: TRBV24-1
D gene: TRBD1
J gene: TRBJ2-2
CDR3 DNA: TGTGCCACCAGTGACTATGACAGGGCTGGGGAGCTGTTTTTT
CDR3 protein: CATSDYDRAGELFF

clone size: NA
V gene: TRBV5-8
D gene: NA
J gene: TRBJ1-5
CDR3 DNA: TGTGCCACCCCTGGTGCGGCGGAGCCCCAGCATTTT
CDR3 protein: CATPGAAEPQHF

clone size: NA
V gene: TRBV19
D gene: TRBD1
J gene: TRBJ1-5
CDR3 DNA: TGTGCCAGTAGTATTGGGACAGCTTCTAGAAATCAGCCCCAGCATTTT
CDR3 protein: CASSIGTASRNQPQHF

clone size: NA
V gene: TRBV28
D gene: NA
J gene: TRBJ1-1
CDR3 DNA: TGTGCCAGCAGTTTATGGGGGGGTGACACTGAAGCTTTCTTT
CDR3 protein: CASSLWGGDTEAFF